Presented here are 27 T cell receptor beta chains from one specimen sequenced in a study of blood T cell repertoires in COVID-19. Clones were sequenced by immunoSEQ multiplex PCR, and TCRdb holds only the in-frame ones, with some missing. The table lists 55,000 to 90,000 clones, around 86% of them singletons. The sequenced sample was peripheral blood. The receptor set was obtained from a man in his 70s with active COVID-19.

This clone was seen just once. The CDR3 region is CASSLYRRDRNEQFF. DNA of the CDR3: TGTGCCAGCAGCTTGTATAGGAGGGACCGCAATGAGCAGTTCTTC. The V and J genes are TRBV5-6 and TRBJ2-1; a possible D gene is TRBD2 (6 bases). CDR1 and CDR2 from the germline V gene are SGHDT and YYEEEE. The ends were cut back, 1 base at V and 6 bases at J, with 14 bases in the middle. There are 15 residues in the CDR3.

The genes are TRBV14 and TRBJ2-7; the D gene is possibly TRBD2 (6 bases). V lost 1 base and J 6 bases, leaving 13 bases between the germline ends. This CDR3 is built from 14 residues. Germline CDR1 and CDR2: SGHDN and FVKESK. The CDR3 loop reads CASSQVGGVGEQYF. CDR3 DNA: TGTGCCAGCAGCCAAGTAGGAGGGGTCGGCGAGCAGTACTTC. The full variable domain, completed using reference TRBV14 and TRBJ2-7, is EAGVTQFPSHSVIEKGQTVTLRCDPISGHDNLYWYRRVMGKEIKFLLHFVKESKQDESGMPNNRFLAERTGGTYSTLKVQPAELEDSGVYFCASSQVGGVGEQYFGPGTRLTVT.

The CDR3 spells CASSHRTANTEAFF. CDR3 DNA: TGTGCCAGCAGCCATAGGACAGCGAACACTGAAGCTTTCTTT. The chain joins TRBV7-2 to TRBJ1-1; D perhaps matches TRBD1 (6 bases). With 5 bases removed from V and 1 base from J, the gap between germline ends came to 11 bases. Germline CDR1 is SGHTA and CDR2 is FQGNSA. The CDR3 has 14 residues.

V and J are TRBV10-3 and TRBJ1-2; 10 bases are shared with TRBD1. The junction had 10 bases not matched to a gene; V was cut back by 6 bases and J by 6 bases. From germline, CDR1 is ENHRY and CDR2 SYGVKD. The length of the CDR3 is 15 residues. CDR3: CAIRDRGEVGDGYTF. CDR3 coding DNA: TGTGCCATCAGGGACAGGGGGGAGGTTGGAGATGGCTACACCTTC.

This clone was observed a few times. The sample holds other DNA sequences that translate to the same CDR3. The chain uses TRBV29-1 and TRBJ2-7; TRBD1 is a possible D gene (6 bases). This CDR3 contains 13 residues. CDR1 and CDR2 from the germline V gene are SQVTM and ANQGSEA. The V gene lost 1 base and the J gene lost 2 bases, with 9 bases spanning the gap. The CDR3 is CSVEARGTYEQYF. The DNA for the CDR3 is TGCAGCGTTGAAGCCAGGGGTACCTACGAGCAGTACTTC.

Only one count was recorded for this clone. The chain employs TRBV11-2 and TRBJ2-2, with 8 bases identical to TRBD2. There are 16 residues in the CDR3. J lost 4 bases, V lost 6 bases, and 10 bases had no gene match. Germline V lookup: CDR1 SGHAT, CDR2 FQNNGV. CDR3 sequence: CASRRLRGRSTGELFF. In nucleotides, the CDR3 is TGTGCCAGCAGGCGTCTTCGCGGGAGGAGCACCGGGGAGCTGTTTTTT.

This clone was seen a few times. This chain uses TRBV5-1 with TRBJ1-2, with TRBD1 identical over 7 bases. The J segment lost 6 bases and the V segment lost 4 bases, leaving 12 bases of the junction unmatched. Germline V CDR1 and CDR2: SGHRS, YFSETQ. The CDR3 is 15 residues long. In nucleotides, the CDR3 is TGCGCCAGCAGCCCTCCGAGTACAGGGGCCAATGGCTACACCTTC. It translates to CASSPPSTGANGYTF. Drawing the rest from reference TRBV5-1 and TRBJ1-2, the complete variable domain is KAGVTQTPRYLIKTRGQQVTLSCSPISGHRSVSWYQQTPGQGLQFLFEYFSETQRNKGNFPGRFSGRQFSNSRSEMNVSTLELGDSALYLCASSPPSTGANGYTFGSGTRLTVV.

CDR3 amino acids: CASSPTGSSYNSPLHF. The DNA for the CDR3 is TGTGCCAGCAGTCCCACGGGGAGCTCCTATAATTCACCCCTCCACTTT. The J gene is TRBJ1-6, the V gene TRBV7-8; D is undetermined. CDR1 and CDR2 from the germline V gene are SGHVS and FQNEAQ. V shed 6 bases and J shed 0 bases, with 12 bases lying between them. The CDR3 is made up of 16 amino acids.

The CDR3, as DNA: TGTGCCAGCAGCCGGCAGGGGCAAGAGACCCAGTACTTC. Translation: CASSRQGQETQYF. The V call is TRBV3-1 (or the pseudogene TRBV3-2), the J call TRBJ2-5; D may be TRBD1 (6 bases). The CDR3 loop spans 13 amino acids. The V end was cut by 4 bases, the J end by 2 bases, with 8 bases between. The V gene's germline CDR1 is LGHDT and CDR2 YNNKEL (reference sequence).

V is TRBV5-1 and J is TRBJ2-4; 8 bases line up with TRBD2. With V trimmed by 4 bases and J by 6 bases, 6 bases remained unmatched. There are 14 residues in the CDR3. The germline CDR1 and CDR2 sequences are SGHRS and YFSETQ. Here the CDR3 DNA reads TGCGCCAGCAGCCCCGGGGGGGGGACAAACATTCAGTACTTC. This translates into CASSPGGGTNIQYF.

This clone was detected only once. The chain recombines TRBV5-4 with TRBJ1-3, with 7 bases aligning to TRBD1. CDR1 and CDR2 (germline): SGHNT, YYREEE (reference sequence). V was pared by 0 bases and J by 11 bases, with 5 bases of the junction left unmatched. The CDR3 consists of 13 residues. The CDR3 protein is CASSLGSDRAIYF. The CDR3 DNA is TGTGCCAGCAGCTTGGGGAGCGACAGGGCCATATATTTT.

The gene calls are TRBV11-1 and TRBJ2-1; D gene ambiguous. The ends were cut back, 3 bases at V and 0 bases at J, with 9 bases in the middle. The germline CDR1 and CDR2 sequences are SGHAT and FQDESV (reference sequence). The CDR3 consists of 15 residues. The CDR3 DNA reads TGTGCCAGCAGCTTGGGTTGGAGCTCCTACAATGAGCAGTTCTTC. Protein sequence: CASSLGWSSYNEQFF.

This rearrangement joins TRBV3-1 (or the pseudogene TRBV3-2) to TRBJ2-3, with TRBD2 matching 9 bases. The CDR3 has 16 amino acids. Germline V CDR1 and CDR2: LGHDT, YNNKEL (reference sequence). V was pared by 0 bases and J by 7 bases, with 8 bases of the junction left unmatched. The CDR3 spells CASSQDRGSGSYTQYF. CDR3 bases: TGTGCCAGCAGCCAAGATCGGGGTAGCGGGAGTTATACGCAGTATTTT.

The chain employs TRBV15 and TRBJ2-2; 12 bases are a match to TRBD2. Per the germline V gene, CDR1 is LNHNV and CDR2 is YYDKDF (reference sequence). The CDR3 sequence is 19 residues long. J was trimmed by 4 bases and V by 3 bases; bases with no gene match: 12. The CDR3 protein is CATSSPVPLAGGGTGELFF. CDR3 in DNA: TGTGCCACCAGCAGCCCGGTCCCCCTAGCGGGAGGGGGCACCGGGGAGCTGTTTTTT.

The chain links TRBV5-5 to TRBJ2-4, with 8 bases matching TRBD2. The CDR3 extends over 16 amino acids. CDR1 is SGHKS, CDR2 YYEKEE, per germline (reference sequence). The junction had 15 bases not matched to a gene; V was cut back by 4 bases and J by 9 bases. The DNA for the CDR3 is TGTGCCAGCAGCCCGGGGACTAGTCCGAGGCGAGGCATTCAGTACTTC. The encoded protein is CASSPGTSPRRGIQYF.

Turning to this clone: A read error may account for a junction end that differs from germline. CDR3 loop: CASSQTSGAYNEQFF. CDR3 in DNA: TGTGCTAGCAGCCAGACTAGCGGGGCGTACAATGAGCAGTTCTTC. The chain links TRBV7-7 to TRBJ2-1; 11 nucleotides match TRBD2. Germline CDR1 is SSHAT and CDR2 is FNYEAQ (reference sequence). The CDR3 is 15 residues long. The complete variable domain, with remaining parts taken from reference TRBV7-7 and TRBJ2-1, reads GAGVSQSPRYKVTKRGQDVTLRCDPISSHATLYWYQQALGQGPEFLTYFNYEAQPDKSGLPSDRFSAERPEGSISTLTIQRTEQRDSAMYRCASSQTSGAYNEQFFGPGTRLTVL.

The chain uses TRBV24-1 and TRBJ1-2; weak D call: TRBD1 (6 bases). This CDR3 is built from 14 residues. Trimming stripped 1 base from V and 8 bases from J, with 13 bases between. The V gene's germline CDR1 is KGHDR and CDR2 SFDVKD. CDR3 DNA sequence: TGTGCCACCAGTGATTTCTGGCAGGGGAGCGGCTACACCTTC. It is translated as CATSDFWQGSGYTF.

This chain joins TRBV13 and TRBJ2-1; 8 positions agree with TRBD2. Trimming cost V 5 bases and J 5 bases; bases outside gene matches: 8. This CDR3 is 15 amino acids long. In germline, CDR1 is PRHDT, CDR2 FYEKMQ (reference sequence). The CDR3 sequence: CASSQAASGHNEQFF. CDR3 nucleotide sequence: TGTGCCAGCAGCCAGGCGGCTAGCGGGCACAATGAGCAGTTCTTC.

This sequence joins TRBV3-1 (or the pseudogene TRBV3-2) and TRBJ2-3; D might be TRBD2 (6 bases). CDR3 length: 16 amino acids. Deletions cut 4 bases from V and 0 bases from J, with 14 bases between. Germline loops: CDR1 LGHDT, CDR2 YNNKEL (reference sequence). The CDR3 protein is CASSPRGGASTDTQYF. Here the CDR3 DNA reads TGTGCCAGCAGCCCCCGGGGCGGGGCTAGCACAGATACGCAGTATTTT.

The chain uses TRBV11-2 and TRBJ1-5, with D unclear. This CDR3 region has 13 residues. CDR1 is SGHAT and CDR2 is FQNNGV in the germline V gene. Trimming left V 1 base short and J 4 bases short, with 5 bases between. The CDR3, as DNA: TGTGCCAGCAGCTTAGCCCCGAATCAGCCCCAGCATTTT. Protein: CASSLAPNQPQHF.

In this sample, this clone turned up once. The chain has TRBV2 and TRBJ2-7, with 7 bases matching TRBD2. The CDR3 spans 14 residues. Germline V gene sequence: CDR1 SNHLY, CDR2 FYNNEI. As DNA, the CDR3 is TGTGCACTGGGGGGACTACCAGGCTCCTACGAGCAGTACTTC. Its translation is CALGGLPGSYEQYF.

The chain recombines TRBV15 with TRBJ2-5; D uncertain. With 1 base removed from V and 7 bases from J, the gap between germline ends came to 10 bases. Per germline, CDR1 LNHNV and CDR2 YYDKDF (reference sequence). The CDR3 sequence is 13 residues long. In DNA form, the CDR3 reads TGTGCCACCAGCAGAGTCCCTAGTGGGACCCAGTACTTC. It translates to CATSRVPSGTQYF.

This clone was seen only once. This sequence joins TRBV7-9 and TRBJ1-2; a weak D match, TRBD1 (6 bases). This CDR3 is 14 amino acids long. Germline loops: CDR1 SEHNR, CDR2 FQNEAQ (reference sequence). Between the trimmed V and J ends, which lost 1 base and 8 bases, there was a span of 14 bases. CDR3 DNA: TGTGCCAGCAGCTTAGGTCCACAGGGTCTAGGCTACACCTTC. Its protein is CASSLGPQGLGYTF.

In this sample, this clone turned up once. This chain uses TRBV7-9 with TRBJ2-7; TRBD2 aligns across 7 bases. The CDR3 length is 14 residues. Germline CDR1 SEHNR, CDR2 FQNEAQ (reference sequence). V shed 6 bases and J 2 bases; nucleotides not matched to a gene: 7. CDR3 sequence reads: CASRPAGTPYEQYF. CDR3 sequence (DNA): TGTGCCAGCAGGCCAGCGGGAACACCCTACGAGCAGTACTTC.

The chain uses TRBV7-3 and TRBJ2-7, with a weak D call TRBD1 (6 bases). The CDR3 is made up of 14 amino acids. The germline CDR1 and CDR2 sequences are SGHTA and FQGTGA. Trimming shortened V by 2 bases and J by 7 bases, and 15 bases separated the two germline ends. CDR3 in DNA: TGTGCCAGCAGCTTAGGTGGCAGCCAGGGGGAGCAGTACTTC. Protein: CASSLGGSQGEQYF. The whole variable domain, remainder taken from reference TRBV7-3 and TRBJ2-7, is GAGVSQTPSNKVTEKGKYVELRCDPISGHTALYWYRQSLGQGPEFLIYFQGTGAADDSGLPNDRFFAVRPEGSVSTLKIQRTERGDSAVYLCASSLGGSQGEQYFGPGTRLTVT.

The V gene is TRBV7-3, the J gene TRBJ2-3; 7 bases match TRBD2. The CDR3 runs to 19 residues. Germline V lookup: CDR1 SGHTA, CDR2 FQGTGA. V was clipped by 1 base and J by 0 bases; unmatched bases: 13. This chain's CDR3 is CASSLRGPTSSTSTDTQYF. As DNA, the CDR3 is TGTGCCAGCAGCTTAAGAGGCCCGACTAGCTCCACGAGCACAGATACGCAGTATTTT.

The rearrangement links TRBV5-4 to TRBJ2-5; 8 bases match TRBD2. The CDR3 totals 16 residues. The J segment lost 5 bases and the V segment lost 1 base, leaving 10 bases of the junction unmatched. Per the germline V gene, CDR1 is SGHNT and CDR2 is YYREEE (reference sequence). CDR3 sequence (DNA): TGTGCCAGCAGCTTGCCCGGGGCTAGCGGGTTGGAGACCCAGTACTTC. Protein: CASSLPGASGLETQYF.